This T cell receptor (beta chain) was identified during a study of graft-versus-host responses after intestinal transplantation. CDR3 length equals 12 residues. V shed 3 bases and J shed 5 bases, with 7 bases lying between them. Germline V lookup: CDR1 ENHRY, CDR2 SYGVKD. Clones were read by immunoSEQ multiplex PCR, and TCRdb kept only the in-frame ones, dropping some. This table holds some 96,000 clones, roughly 90% found once. This material consisted of PBMCs, taken about 460 days after intestinal transplant. V and J are TRBV10-3 and TRBJ2-5, with D perhaps TRBD2 (6 bases). This sequence was found in a human patient who received an intestinal transplant, so some T cells may come from the graft donor. CDR3 loop: CAISEAGETQYF. CDR3 sequence (DNA): TGTGCCATCAGTGAAGCGGGTGAGACCCAGTACTTC.